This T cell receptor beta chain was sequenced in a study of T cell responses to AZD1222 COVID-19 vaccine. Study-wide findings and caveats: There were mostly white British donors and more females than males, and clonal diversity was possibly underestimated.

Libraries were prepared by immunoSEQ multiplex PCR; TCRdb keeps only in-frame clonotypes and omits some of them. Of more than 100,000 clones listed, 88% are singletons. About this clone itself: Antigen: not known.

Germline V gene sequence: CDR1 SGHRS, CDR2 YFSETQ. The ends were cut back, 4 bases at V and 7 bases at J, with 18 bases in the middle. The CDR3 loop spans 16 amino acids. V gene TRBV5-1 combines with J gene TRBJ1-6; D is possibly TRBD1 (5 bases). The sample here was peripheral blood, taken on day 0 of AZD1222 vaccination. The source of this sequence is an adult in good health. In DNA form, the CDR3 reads TGCGCCAGCAGCAAGGACACAGCCCAGCGAAATTCACCCCTCCACTTT. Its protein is CASSKDTAQRNSPLHF.